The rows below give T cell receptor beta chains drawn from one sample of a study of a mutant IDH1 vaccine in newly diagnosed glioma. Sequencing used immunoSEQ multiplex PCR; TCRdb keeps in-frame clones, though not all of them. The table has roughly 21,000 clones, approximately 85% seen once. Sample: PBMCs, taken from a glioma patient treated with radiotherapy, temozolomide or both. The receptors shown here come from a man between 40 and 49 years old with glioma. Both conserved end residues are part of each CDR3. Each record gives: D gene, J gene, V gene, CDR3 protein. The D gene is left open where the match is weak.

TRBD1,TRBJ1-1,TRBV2,CASSYDRGDLNTEAFF
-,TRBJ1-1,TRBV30,CAWSPGLGDTEAFF
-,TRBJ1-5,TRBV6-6,CASSYPGVGQPQHF
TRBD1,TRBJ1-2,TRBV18,CASSPTGEPYGYTF
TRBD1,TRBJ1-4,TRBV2,CASSENRGYTTREKLFF
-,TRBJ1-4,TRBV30,CAWSVIGGERWEKLFF
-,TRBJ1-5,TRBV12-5,CASGLDTPYQPQHF
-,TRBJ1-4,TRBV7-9,CASSLLGEKLFF
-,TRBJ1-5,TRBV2,CASSGGNQPQHF
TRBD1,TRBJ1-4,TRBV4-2,CASSQGRTGEEEKLFF
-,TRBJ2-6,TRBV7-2,CASSLSSGANVLTF